This TCR beta chain was documented in a study of shared clonotypes between healthy human individuals. Study-wide background: Three plates were used per donor for CD4 naive, three for CD4 memory, two for CD8 naive and one for CD8 memory.

A word on this clone: The sample contains more than one DNA sequence encoding this CDR3.

Data came from immunoSEQ multiplex PCR; TCRdb stores just in-frame clones and leaves some out. The sample records about 2 million clones, 85% to 95% being singletons. CDR1 and CDR2 from the germline V gene are GTSNPN and SVGIG (reference sequence). The CDR3 is 13 residues long. Trimming took off 0 bases at V and 6 bases at J, with 9 bases between the two ends. Donors, healthy HIV-negative adults, lacked recent acute infections or vaccinations. Donors comprised only Caucasian adults living in Nashville, Tennessee. Splitting of CD4+ cells produced CD45RA+ naive and CD45RA-negative memory subsets. The specimen was naive CD4+ T cells sorted from blood. Described subset: CD45RA+ positively selected. The TCR comes from a young man in good health. V and J are TRBV30 and TRBJ1-5, with D perhaps matching TRBD1 (6 bases). This chain's CDR3 is CAWSVQGGQPQHF. The CDR3, as DNA: TGTGCCTGGAGTGTACAGGGTGGTCAGCCCCAGCATTTT.